The 11 T cell receptor beta chains presented below share a single source sample, sequenced in a study of blood T cell repertoires in COVID-19. Profiling relied on immunoSEQ multiplex PCR, and the TCRdb table lists in-frame clones only, not all of them. The sample holds about 74,000 clones, 70% to 90% seen once. Source material: peripheral blood. The receptors come from a man aged 65-85 years with acute or convalescent COVID-19.

The chain uses TRBV19 and TRBJ2-7, with TRBD1 matching 7 bases. The CDR3 has 14 residues. Germline trimming cut 6 bases from V and 0 bases from J; bases unmatched to any gene: 5. Germline CDR1 and CDR2: LNHDA and SQIVND (reference sequence). The CDR3 here is CASRPGQNSYEQYF. The DNA of the CDR3 is TGTGCCAGTAGGCCGGGACAGAACTCCTACGAGCAGTACTTC.

J is TRBJ2-7 and V is TRBV5-1; 13 bases match TRBD2. Trimming took 6 bases from V and 7 from J; bases not matched to a gene: 13. CDR1 is SGHRS and CDR2 is YFSETQ in the germline V gene. The CDR3 spans 16 residues. The CDR3 protein is CASNPRTSGSGREQYF. The DNA of the CDR3 is TGCGCCAGCAATCCTAGGACTAGCGGGAGTGGAAGGGAGCAGTACTTC.

This CDR3 is CASSRTGNSGANVLTF. The CDR3 DNA reads TGTGCCAGCAGCAGGACGGGGAACTCTGGGGCCAACGTCCTGACTTTC. This chain uses TRBV6-2 or TRBV6-3 with TRBJ2-6, with D tentatively TRBD2 (5 bases). The V end was cut by 6 bases, the J end by 0 bases, with 12 bases between. CDR1 is MNHEY, CDR2 SVGEGT, per germline. The CDR3 runs 16 residues.

This sequence joins TRBV3-1 (or the pseudogene TRBV3-2) and TRBJ2-3; 12 bases map to TRBD2. The CDR3 loop spans 15 amino acids. The germline V gene encodes CDR1 LGHDT and CDR2 YNNKEL (reference sequence). V lost 4 bases to trimming and J lost 4 bases; unmatched junction nucleotides: 3. CDR3 sequence: CASSLLAGGADTQYF. The CDR3 DNA is TGTGCCAGCAGCCTCCTAGCGGGAGGGGCAGATACGCAGTATTTT.

V is TRBV19 and J is TRBJ2-1, with no clear D. This CDR3 region has 16 residues. V lost 0 bases and J 0 bases, leaving 9 bases between the germline ends. The germline V gene encodes CDR1 LNHDA and CDR2 SQIVND (reference sequence). CDR3 DNA: TGTGCCAGTAGTATAGAGGGCCTCAGCTCCTACAATGAGCAGTTCTTC. It translates to CASSIEGLSSYNEQFF. Based on the CDR3 plus reference TRBV19 and TRBJ2-1, the full variable domain is DGGITQSPKYLFRKEGQNVTLSCEQNLNHDAMYWYRQDPGQGLRLIYYSQIVNDFQKGDIAEGYSVSREKKESFPLTVTSAQKNPTAFYLCASSIEGLSSYNEQFFGPGTRLTVL.

This clone was recorded a few times. The chain is built from TRBV27 and TRBJ1-3; weak D call: TRBD1 (5 bases). Trimming stripped 6 bases from V and 1 base from J, with 16 bases between. Germline lookup yields CDR1 MNHEY and CDR2 SMNVEV (reference sequence). The CDR3 has 16 amino acids. As DNA, the CDR3 is TGTGCCAGCAGGGATCCCGTCCAGGGATCTGGAAACACCATATATTTT. Protein: CASRDPVQGSGNTIYF.

The chain uses TRBV10-3 and TRBJ2-3, with 7 bases that match TRBD1. Looked up from germline, CDR1 is ENHRY and CDR2 is SYGVKD. With 6 bases clipped from V and 3 bases from J, the junction kept 9 bases outside the gene matches. The CDR3 loop spans 15 amino acids. In nucleotides, the CDR3 is TGTGCCATCAGAGCCGGGACAGAAGGGACAGATACGCAGTATTTT. Its protein is CAIRAGTEGTDTQYF.

This sequence joins TRBV11-1 and TRBJ2-7; D remains ambiguous. Germline V gene lookup returns CDR1 SGHAT and CDR2 FQDESV (reference sequence). Trimming removed 4 bases at V and 2 bases at J, with 12 bases between. The CDR3 is made up of 14 amino acids. The CDR3 DNA reads as TGTGCCAGCAGCTACGGTGGAGTCACCTACGAGCAGTACTTC. This gives the protein CASSYGGVTYEQYF.

The V call is TRBV13, the J call TRBJ2-2; possible D gene TRBD1, 5 bases. The germline gives CDR1 PRHDT, CDR2 FYEKMQ (reference sequence). V shed 4 bases and J shed 6 bases, with 12 bases lying between them. This CDR3 has 14 residues. The DNA of the CDR3 is TGTGCCAGCAGCTCCCGACAGACCCCCGGGGAGCTGTTTTTT. Translated: CASSSRQTPGELFF. The variable domain in full, completed from reference TRBV13 and TRBJ2-2, reads AAGVIQSPRHLIKEKRETATLKCYPIPRHDTVYWYQQGPGQDPQFLISFYEKMQSDKGSIPDRFSAQQFSDYHSELNMSSLELGDSALYFCASSSRQTPGELFFGEGSRLTVL.

The rearrangement joins TRBV20-1 to TRBJ2-1; 7 bases line up with TRBD2. The J segment lost 4 bases and the V segment lost 3 bases, leaving 15 bases of the junction unmatched. This CDR3 has 17 residues. Germline loops: CDR1 DFQATT, CDR2 SNEGSKA (reference sequence). The CDR3 DNA is TGCAGTGCTAGTAGTGGGTCACGGCAGCGGGGATACAATGAGCAGTTCTTC. Protein sequence: CSASSGSRQRGYNEQFF.

V usage is TRBV19 and J usage is TRBJ1-2, with a tentative D call TRBD1 (6 bases). The CDR3 is made up of 16 amino acids. The V gene's germline CDR1 is LNHDA and CDR2 SQIVND (reference sequence). V lost 8 bases to trimming and J lost 3 bases, with 22 bases between them. This CDR3 reads CASSRGGGQTHYGYTF. In DNA form, the CDR3 reads TGTGCCAGTTCCCGGGGCGGGGGGCAAACTCACTATGGCTACACCTTC.